This passage covers 14 T cell receptor beta chains from one sample sequenced in a study of vaccination and CD4 T cells after COVID-19. Treatment indicated: roughly 10-day PBMC culture with coronavirus spike peptide pools or control peptides (ViraFEST assay). No antigen has been assigned to these receptors. The Oncomine TCR Beta short-read assay sequenced DNA from cultured CD4+ T cells. TCRdb fed the PCR reads into MiXCR, producing one record per CDR3 protein. Of over 25,000 distinct CDR3 sequences listed, 62% were seen once; the top ten hold 17%. Sequenced here: CD4+ T cells from blood, cultured in vitro, sampled after SARS-CoV-2 vaccination. The receptors here all came from a human donor who received a COVID-19 vaccine.

The gene calls are TRBV5-6 and TRBJ1-3; D may be TRBD1 (5 bases). CDR3 length: 13 residues. Trimming took 5 bases from V and 6 from J, leaving 12 bases between them. The germline CDR1 and CDR2 sequences are SGHDT and YYEEEE. CDR3 loop: CASSRGPENTIYF. CDR3 coding DNA: TGTGCCAGCAGTAGGGGCCCAGAAAACACCATATATTTT.

The rearrangement links TRBV5-1 to TRBJ2-3; 11 positions agree with TRBD2. J gave up 0 bases and V 0 bases, and 6 bases lay outside the gene matches. Germline V gene lookup returns CDR1 SGHRS and CDR2 YFSETQ. This CDR3 comprises 18 residues. CDR3 loop: CASSLAGLAGSSTDTQYF. Here the CDR3 DNA reads TGCGCCAGCAGCTTGGCCGGACTAGCGGGTTCTAGCACAGATACGCAGTATTTT.

This clonotype was found a few times. This chain joins TRBV20-1 and TRBJ1-5; possible D gene TRBD1, 6 bases. The CDR3 totals 12 residues. The V gene's germline CDR1 is DFQATT and CDR2 SNEGSKA (reference sequence). Deletions cut 6 bases from V and 5 bases from J, with 11 bases between. The CDR3 region is CSAIKGDQPQHF. In DNA form, the CDR3 reads TGCAGTGCAATTAAGGGGGATCAGCCCCAGCATTTT.

CDR3 amino acids: CASSLSLGRQNTGELFF. Written as DNA, the CDR3 is TGTGCCAGCTCACTATCCCTGGGGAGGCAGAACACCGGGGAGCTGTTTTTT. This rearrangement joins TRBV18 to TRBJ2-2; maybe TRBD2 (6 bases). The V gene's germline CDR1 is KGHSH and CDR2 LQKENI. Between the trimmed V and J ends, which lost 4 bases and 1 base, there was a span of 16 bases. The CDR3 has 17 residues.

The V and J genes are TRBV2 and TRBJ2-1, with D perhaps matching TRBD2 (6 bases). Germline CDR1 reads SNHLY; CDR2 reads FYNNEI. The CDR3 length is 14 residues. V lost 7 bases, J lost 4 bases, and 14 bases lay in between. This CDR3 is CASTPVAGYNEQFF. The CDR3 region has the DNA TGTGCCAGCACTCCCGTGGCGGGGTACAATGAGCAGTTCTTC.

The chain employs TRBV18 and TRBJ2-3, with 8 bases fitting TRBD2. Germline V lookup: CDR1 KGHSH, CDR2 LQKENI. The CDR3 contains 17 residues. V trimming: 1 base; J trimming: 1 base; junction bases outside the gene matches: 7. The DNA for the CDR3 is TGTGCCAGCTCACCACTCCTCGCGGGGGGCGGCACAGATACGCAGTATTTT. It yields the protein CASSPLLAGGGTDTQYF.

This clonotype has just one count. V is TRBV24-1 and J is TRBJ2-1; D is perhaps TRBD2 (6 bases). This CDR3 comprises 16 residues. Trimming stripped 1 base from V and 8 bases from J, with 17 bases between. Germline CDR1 reads KGHDR; CDR2 reads SFDVKD. The CDR3 reads CATSDLRGGKVHEQFF. CDR3 sequence (DNA): TGTGCCACCAGTGATTTACGGGGAGGTAAGGTACATGAGCAGTTCTTC.

The table lists this clonotype with a few counts. This chain uses TRBV6-1 with TRBJ1-6; weak D call: TRBD1 (6 bases). Germline loops: CDR1 MNHNS, CDR2 SASEGT. CDR3 size: 16 residues. V was cut by 2 bases and J by 7 bases, with 15 bases left in between. The CDR3, as DNA: TGTGCCAGCAGTGAAATATTGGACAGCCTGAATTCACCCCTCCACTTT. Translation gives CASSEILDSLNSPLHF.

This clonotype was seen more than once but under ten times. The chain recombines TRBV12-3 or TRBV12-4 with TRBJ1-2; 7 bases fit TRBD1. The V gene end was trimmed by 6 bases and the J gene end by 8 bases; junction bases not matched to a gene: 6. CDR3 size: 12 residues. Here the CDR3 reads CASSLTGMGYTF. The DNA of the CDR3 is TGTGCCAGCAGCCTGACAGGGATGGGCTACACCTTC.

This clonotype was seen only once. This sequence joins TRBV6-7 and TRBJ2-2; unclear D gene. TRBV6-7 belongs to the ORF category, with a function that is uncertain. The V and J ends lost 0 bases and 2 bases respectively, with 19 bases between them. The CDR3 has 19 residues. The DNA for the CDR3 is TGTGCCAGCAGTTACTCGGTTCGACGGCCCCGCCTCAACACCGGGGAGCTGTTTTTT. Translation gives CASSYSVRRPRLNTGELFF.

The chain couples TRBV21-1 to TRBJ1-2; the DNA was not used to check the table's D call, TRBD1. TRBV21-1 is deemed a pseudogene. This CDR3 contains 17 residues. The CDR3 region has the DNA TGTGCCAGCAGCAAATATGTCAGGGACCAAACTAACTATGGCTACACCTTC. It encodes CASSKYVRDQTNYGYTF.

The rearrangement links TRBV11-3 to TRBJ1-6, with 8 nucleotides matching TRBD1. Germline-derived CDR1 and CDR2 are SGHNT and YENEEA. V was clipped by 5 bases and J by 9 bases; unmatched bases: 15. This CDR3 is 17 amino acids long. This chain's CDR3 is CASSHPITGGISSPLHF. The CDR3 DNA reads TGTGCCAGCAGCCACCCGATTACAGGGGGAATAAGTTCACCCCTCCACTTT.

The chain links TRBV7-3 to TRBJ2-5, with 11 bases lining up with TRBD2. The CDR3 contains 17 residues. V gave up 5 bases and J gave up 5 bases; unmatched junction bases: 13. Germline V gene lookup returns CDR1 SGHTA and CDR2 FQGTGA. CDR3 loop: CASSPGIAGGSRETQYF. CDR3 nucleotides: TGTGCCAGCAGCCCCGGGATAGCGGGGGGGAGTAGGGAGACCCAGTACTTC.

This clonotype occurred a few times. V is TRBV30 and J is TRBJ2-3; possibly TRBD1 for D (5 bases). Trimming removed 4 bases at V and 6 bases at J, with 14 bases between. The germline gives CDR1 GTSNPN, CDR2 SVGIG (reference sequence). The CDR3 is 13 residues long. CDR3 nucleotide sequence: TGTGCCTGGACGCAAGGGGCATGGGATACGCAGTATTTT. It encodes CAWTQGAWDTQYF.